The clone carrying this TCR beta chain was recorded only once. The same CDR3 is also encoded by other DNA sequences in this sample. Specified treatment: approximately 18 received Ad26.COV2.S at low or high dose, single or two shots; roughly 5 received placebo; per-sample allocation not given. Collection of the samples took place on day 63 after the first injection of vaccine or placebo. Trimming pared 6 bases from V and 1 base from J, leaving 9 bases between. Germline lookup yields CDR1 MNHEY and CDR2 SMNVEV (reference sequence). The CDR3 is 13 residues long. The record originates from a study of Ad26.COV2.S vaccination and SARS-CoV-2 variants. Only in-frame clones appear in the TCRdb table, and some are missing; sequencing was by immunoSEQ multiplex PCR. The repertoire includes 300,000 to 400,000 clones, 70% to 90% of them detected once, and roughly 10% sits in the top ten.

The gene calls are TRBV27 and TRBJ1-2; D gene unclear. This TCR derives from a person aged 18-65 years who received the Ad26.COV2.S COVID-19 vaccine or a placebo. This specimen consisted of peripheral blood, obtained in a trial of Ad26.COV2.S vaccine versus placebo. In DNA, the CDR3 is TGTGCCAGCAGCTTAGGGAGTAACTATGGCTACACCTTC. Translation: CASSLGSNYGYTF.